Listed below are T cell receptor beta chains from one sample, sequenced in a study of cytomegalovirus exposure and HLA in healthy donors. Assay used: immunoSEQ multiplex PCR; TCRdb lists only in-frame clones, some missing. Here the sample spans under 150,000 clones, about 90% being singletons. The sample consisted of PBMCs. All receptors come from a man between 18 and 29 years old in good health and CMV-seronegative. The CDR3 runs from the conserved cysteine through the conserved F or W. The order of the fields is CDR3 length, J gene, V gene, D gene, clone size, CDR3 protein, CDR3 DNA. D genes are given only for firm matches. Rows may omit the clone size; those that give it use once, few, many or a size class.

cdr3_length: 13; j_call: TRBJ2-1; v_call: TRBV28; d_call: NA; clone_size: NA; cdr3_aa: CASSLGPLEQQFF; cdr3_nt: TGTGCCAGCAGTTTGGGCCCTTTAGAACAGCAGTTCTTC
cdr3_length: 14; j_call: TRBJ2-1; v_call: TRBV27; d_call: TRBD1; clone_size: NA; cdr3_aa: CASSLTQGDNEQFF; cdr3_nt: TGTGCCAGCAGTTTAACACAGGGGGACAATGAGCAGTTCTTC
cdr3_length: 14; j_call: TRBJ1-5; v_call: TRBV30; d_call: NA; clone_size: few; cdr3_aa: CAWSAQTGDQPQHF; cdr3_nt: TGTGCCTGGAGTGCCCAGACGGGGGATCAGCCCCAGCATTTT
cdr3_length: 13; j_call: TRBJ2-7; v_call: TRBV19; d_call: NA; clone_size: once; cdr3_aa: CATSDRTTYEQYF; cdr3_nt: TGTGCCACCTCGGACAGGACTACCTACGAGCAGTACTTC
cdr3_length: 16; j_call: TRBJ2-1; v_call: TRBV19; d_call: TRBD1; clone_size: NA; cdr3_aa: CASSAQGTGRYNEQFF; cdr3_nt: TGTGCCAGTAGTGCACAAGGGACAGGGAGATACAATGAGCAGTTCTTC
cdr3_length: 14; j_call: TRBJ2-1; v_call: TRBV15; d_call: NA; clone_size: NA; cdr3_aa: CATSNWTAYNEQFF; cdr3_nt: TGTGCCACCAGCAACTGGACAGCTTACAATGAGCAGTTCTTC
cdr3_length: 16; j_call: TRBJ1-2; v_call: TRBV28; d_call: TRBD1; clone_size: NA; cdr3_aa: CASTSFSGTAWYGYTF; cdr3_nt: TGTGCCAGCACCTCATTTTCCGGGACAGCCTGGTATGGCTACACCTTC
cdr3_length: 14; j_call: TRBJ2-1; v_call: TRBV11-2; d_call: NA; clone_size: NA; cdr3_aa: CASSLDYAVIEQFF; cdr3_nt: TGTGCCAGCAGCTTAGATTATGCGGTCATTGAGCAGTTCTTC
cdr3_length: 14; j_call: TRBJ1-2; v_call: TRBV7-9; d_call: TRBD1; clone_size: NA; cdr3_aa: CASSLGGTEYGYTF; cdr3_nt: TGTGCCAGCAGCTTAGGTGGGACAGAGTATGGCTACACCTTC
cdr3_length: 14; j_call: TRBJ2-4; v_call: TRBV4-1; d_call: TRBD2; clone_size: NA; cdr3_aa: CASSQTGLAWGTYF; cdr3_nt: TGCGCCAGCAGCCAAACGGGACTAGCGTGGGGTACTTACTTC
cdr3_length: 16; j_call: TRBJ1-2; v_call: TRBV6-6; d_call: NA; clone_size: NA; cdr3_aa: CASSPLLGAHNYGYTF; cdr3_nt: TGTGCCAGCAGCCCCTTATTGGGGGCCCATAACTATGGCTACACCTTC
cdr3_length: 16; j_call: TRBJ2-1; v_call: TRBV5-6; d_call: TRBD1; clone_size: NA; cdr3_aa: CASSFPETGSYNEQFF; cdr3_nt: TGTGCCAGCAGCTTTCCGGAGACAGGGTCCTACAATGAGCAGTTCTTC
cdr3_length: 13; j_call: TRBJ2-1; v_call: TRBV27; d_call: TRBD1; clone_size: NA; cdr3_aa: CASSYLDRNEQFF; cdr3_nt: TGTGCCAGCAGCTACTTGGACAGGAATGAGCAGTTCTTC
cdr3_length: 14; j_call: TRBJ2-1; v_call: TRBV4-3; d_call: TRBD1; clone_size: NA; cdr3_aa: CASSALQGENEQFF; cdr3_nt: TGCGCCAGCAGCGCTCTACAGGGGGAGAATGAGCAGTTCTTC
cdr3_length: 15; j_call: TRBJ1-1; v_call: TRBV6-4; d_call: NA; clone_size: NA; cdr3_aa: CASSDSPERRTEAFF; cdr3_nt: TGTGCCAGCAGTGACTCCCCCGAGCGTAGGACTGAAGCTTTCTTT
cdr3_length: 14; j_call: TRBJ1-5; v_call: TRBV9; d_call: NA; clone_size: NA; cdr3_aa: CASSSGPSNQPQHF; cdr3_nt: TGTGCCAGCAGCTCAGGGCCCAGCAATCAGCCCCAGCATTTT
cdr3_length: 16; j_call: TRBJ2-2; v_call: TRBV7-9; d_call: NA; clone_size: once; cdr3_aa: CASSLVGTPNTGELFF; cdr3_nt: TGTGCCAGCAGCTTAGTTGGGACACCGAACACCGGGGAGCTGTTTTTT
cdr3_length: 16; j_call: TRBJ2-3; v_call: TRBV2; d_call: TRBD2; clone_size: NA; cdr3_aa: CASCGLAGGGADTQYF; cdr3_nt: TGTGCCAGCTGTGGATTAGCGGGAGGAGGGGCAGATACGCAGTATTTT
cdr3_length: 16; j_call: TRBJ2-2; v_call: TRBV7-9; d_call: NA; clone_size: NA; cdr3_aa: CASTFPSYTVAGELFF; cdr3_nt: TGTGCCAGCACCTTCCCCTCTTACACAGTGGCGGGGGAGCTGTTTTTT
cdr3_length: 14; j_call: TRBJ2-7; v_call: TRBV28; d_call: TRBD1; clone_size: NA; cdr3_aa: CASIRDRVSYEQYF; cdr3_nt: TGTGCCAGCATTAGGGACAGGGTATCCTACGAGCAGTACTTC
cdr3_length: 12; j_call: TRBJ2-1; v_call: TRBV2; d_call: NA; clone_size: NA; cdr3_aa: CASREPNNEQFF; cdr3_nt: TGTGCCAGCAGGGAACCAAACAATGAGCAGTTCTTC
cdr3_length: 15; j_call: TRBJ2-2; v_call: TRBV4-1; d_call: TRBD1; clone_size: NA; cdr3_aa: CASSQIRQGTGELFF; cdr3_nt: TGCGCCAGCAGCCAAATACGACAGGGCACCGGGGAGCTGTTTTTT
cdr3_length: 11; j_call: TRBJ2-7; v_call: TRBV5-5; d_call: NA; clone_size: few; cdr3_aa: CASSQGSEQYF; cdr3_nt: TGTGCCAGCAGCCAGGGTTCCGAGCAGTACTTC
cdr3_length: 17; j_call: TRBJ1-2; v_call: TRBV14; d_call: NA; clone_size: NA; cdr3_aa: CASSPPRGQDRNYGYTF; cdr3_nt: TGTGCCAGCAGCCCCCCCCGGGGACAAGACCGTAACTATGGCTACACCTTC
cdr3_length: 17; j_call: TRBJ1-1; v_call: TRBV4-2; d_call: NA; clone_size: NA; cdr3_aa: CASSQYRHPRSITEAFF; cdr3_nt: TGTGCCAGCAGCCAATACAGACACCCTCGATCGATCACTGAAGCTTTCTTT
cdr3_length: 13; j_call: TRBJ1-1; v_call: TRBV6-1; d_call: NA; clone_size: NA; cdr3_aa: CASSEGANTEAFF; cdr3_nt: TGTGCCAGCAGTGAAGGGGCCAACACTGAAGCTTTCTTT
cdr3_length: 19; j_call: TRBJ1-1; v_call: TRBV7-9; d_call: NA; clone_size: NA; cdr3_aa: CASSSSEGVMGIGDTEAFF; cdr3_nt: TGTGCCAGCAGCTCGTCAGAGGGGGTAATGGGGATTGGGGACACTGAAGCTTTCTTT
cdr3_length: 16; j_call: TRBJ2-5; v_call: TRBV27; d_call: TRBD1; clone_size: NA; cdr3_aa: CASSLLGTGEVETQYF; cdr3_nt: TGTGCCAGCAGTCTCCTCGGGACAGGGGAAGTAGAGACCCAGTACTTC
cdr3_length: 13; j_call: TRBJ1-1; v_call: TRBV30; d_call: NA; clone_size: few; cdr3_aa: CAWIPSGGRGAFF; cdr3_nt: TGTGCCTGGATTCCGTCCGGGGGTAGGGGAGCTTTCTTT
cdr3_length: 15; j_call: TRBJ1-5; v_call: TRBV28; d_call: NA; clone_size: few; cdr3_aa: CASSPSNRANQPQHF; cdr3_nt: TGTGCCAGCAGTCCCTCGAACAGGGCCAATCAGCCCCAGCATTTT
cdr3_length: 15; j_call: TRBJ2-5; v_call: TRBV7-2; d_call: NA; clone_size: NA; cdr3_aa: CASSLGSSLQETQYF; cdr3_nt: TGTGCCAGCAGCTTAGGATCTAGTTTACAAGAGACCCAGTACTTC
cdr3_length: 13; j_call: TRBJ2-5; v_call: TRBV2; d_call: TRBD2; clone_size: NA; cdr3_aa: CASSQREGETQYF; cdr3_nt: TGTGCCAGCAGCCAGCGGGAGGGGGAGACCCAGTACTTC
cdr3_length: 16; j_call: TRBJ1-2; v_call: TRBV6-5; d_call: TRBD1; clone_size: few; cdr3_aa: CASSYLGQGQGYGYTF; cdr3_nt: TGTGCCAGCAGTTACCTCGGACAGGGACAGGGCTATGGCTACACCTTC